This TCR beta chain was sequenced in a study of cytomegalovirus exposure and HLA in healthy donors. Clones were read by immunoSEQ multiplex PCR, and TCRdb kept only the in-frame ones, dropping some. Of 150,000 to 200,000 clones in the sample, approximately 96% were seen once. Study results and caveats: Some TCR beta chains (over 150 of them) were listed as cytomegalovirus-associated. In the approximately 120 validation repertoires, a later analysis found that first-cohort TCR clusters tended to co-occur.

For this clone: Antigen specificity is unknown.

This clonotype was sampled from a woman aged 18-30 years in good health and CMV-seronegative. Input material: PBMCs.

The CDR3 DNA sequence: TGCGCCAGCAGTCGGCAGAGGTTGTACGAGCAGTACTTC. Protein sequence: CASSRQRLYEQYF. V is TRBV10-2 and J is TRBJ2-7, with D hard to call. The CDR3 runs 13 residues. Trimming stripped 5 bases from V and 4 bases from J, with 12 bases between. The V gene's germline CDR1 is WSHSY and CDR2 SAAADI.